The 28 T cell receptor beta chains below were found in one sample sequenced in a study of cytomegalovirus exposure and HLA in healthy donors (TCRdb year 2017). Library preparation employed the immunoSEQ multiplex PCR assay. For the multiplex PCR, a mixture combining 60 forward primers for TCR Vbeta segments and 13 reverse primers for TCR Jbeta segments was used. This immuneACCESS table, as held by TCRdb, lists in-frame sequences with V and J called but not all clones. Of the missing ones, under half trace to an unresolved V gene in checked studies; the others have no known cause. The sample data list approximately 170,000 clones, and roughly 80% of these were observed just once. The top ten clones comprise 2.4% of the sample. Sequenced sample: PBMCs. These receptors all stem from a male donor in good health and CMV-seronegative.

This chain links TRBV28 with TRBJ2-6; unclear D gene. The ends were cut back, 5 bases at V and 0 bases at J, with 11 bases in the middle. Germline values: CDR1 MDHEN, CDR2 SYDVKM. The CDR3 runs 16 residues. CDR3 amino acids: CASSPLFSSGANVLTF. The CDR3 DNA sequence: TGTGCCAGCAGTCCCCTTTTTTCCTCTGGGGCCAACGTCCTGACTTTC.

The gene calls are TRBV28 and TRBJ2-1; 13 nucleotides agree with TRBD2. Germline V gene sequence: CDR1 MDHEN, CDR2 SYDVKM. J was trimmed by 5 bases and V by 5 bases; bases with no gene match: 3. This CDR3 contains 15 residues. The CDR3 sequence: CASSLGLAGNNEQFF. In DNA, the CDR3 is TGTGCCAGCAGTCTGGGACTAGCGGGAAACAATGAGCAGTTCTTC.

V usage is TRBV7-2 and J usage is TRBJ2-2, with 9 bases aligning to TRBD1. This CDR3 has 17 amino acids. Germline CDR1 SGHTA, CDR2 FQGNSA. V lost 4 bases, J lost 5 bases, and 11 bases stayed unmatched. The CDR3 DNA is TGTGCCAGCAGCTCCCAACCACCCGGGACAGGGACCGGGGAGCTGTTTTTT. Translating gives CASSSQPPGTGTGELFF.

The chain recombines TRBV28 with TRBJ1-2, with D perhaps TRBD1 (5 bases). Germline CDR1 and CDR2: MDHEN and SYDVKM. V lost 6 bases, J lost 8 bases, and 10 bases lay in between. This CDR3 is 11 amino acids long. CDR3 sequence reads: CASRGTLGYTF. CDR3 DNA sequence: TGTGCCAGCAGGGGGACTTTGGGCTACACCTTC.

This chain links TRBV2 with TRBJ1-1; D is perhaps TRBD1 (5 bases). CDR1 and CDR2 (germline): SNHLY, FYNNEI. V lost 3 bases to trimming and J lost 6 bases, with 14 bases between them. The CDR3 is made up of 14 amino acids. The CDR3 coding sequence is TGTGCCAGCAGTGAGAGGAGGTGGGGGGCTGAAGCTTTCTTT. Protein sequence: CASSERRWGAEAFF. The full variable domain, completed using reference TRBV2 and TRBJ1-1, is EPEVTQTPSHQVTQMGQEVILRCVPISNHLYFYWYRQILGQKVEFLVSFYNNEISEKSEIFDDQFSVERPDGSNFTLKIRSTKLEDSAMYFCASSERRWGAEAFFGQGTRLTVV.

The chain carries TRBV6-5 and TRBJ2-5; the match to TRBD2 covers 11 bases. The CDR3 totals 14 residues. V lost 5 bases and J lost 4; bases outside the gene matches: 3. The V gene's germline CDR1 is MNHEY and CDR2 SVGAGI. CDR3 coding DNA: TGTGCCAGCAGTCTCGGGACTAGCGGAGAGACCCAGTACTTC. This translates into CASSLGTSGETQYF.

This clone came up once. The gene calls are TRBV19 and TRBJ2-1; 9 nucleotides line up with TRBD2. Germline V gene data show CDR1 as LNHDA and CDR2 as SQIVND (reference sequence). This CDR3 region has 13 residues. The ends lost 11 bases at V and 6 bases at J; junction bases unmatched: 8. In DNA, the CDR3 is TGTGCCTCAGGGCGGGAGGGACGCAATGAGCAGTTCTTC. Its protein product is CASGREGRNEQFF.

The V and J genes are TRBV4-1 and TRBJ2-7; D uncertain. V lost 1 base and J lost 0, with 10 bases in between. The CDR3 runs to 15 residues. Germline assignment: CDR1 MGHRA and CDR2 YSYEKL. CDR3 coding DNA: TGCGCCAGCAGCCAAGCGACAATCGGCTCCTACGAGCAGTACTTC. Its protein is CASSQATIGSYEQYF.

The chain carries TRBV19 and TRBJ2-5, with 14 bases fitting TRBD2. Losses at the gene ends were 3 bases for V and 5 bases for J; bases not matched to a gene: 11. CDR1 and CDR2 (germline): LNHDA, SQIVND (reference sequence). The CDR3 spans 18 residues. In DNA form, the CDR3 reads TGTGCCAGTAGTATTAGGGGACTAGCGGGAGAGAATTCGGAGACCCAGTACTTC. As protein: CASSIRGLAGENSETQYF.

This chain uses TRBV28 with TRBJ1-6, with a weak D call TRBD1 (5 bases). Trimming took 2 bases from V and 6 from J, leaving 8 bases between them. The CDR3 consists of 14 residues. In germline, CDR1 is MDHEN, CDR2 SYDVKM. The CDR3 loop reads CASSLAGINSPLHF. In DNA, the CDR3 is TGTGCCAGCAGTTTAGCAGGGATTAATTCACCCCTCCACTTT.

This sequence joins TRBV18 and TRBJ1-2; D is ambiguous. The CDR3 covers 12 residues. Germline V gene data show CDR1 as KGHSH and CDR2 as LQKENI. The V end was cut by 5 bases, the J end by 3 bases, with 7 bases between. CDR3 loop: CASSGADYGYTF. Here the CDR3 DNA reads TGTGCCAGCTCAGGCGCGGACTATGGCTACACCTTC.

This chain joins TRBV10-3 and TRBJ1-6; D might be TRBD1 (5 bases). Germline V gene lookup returns CDR1 ENHRY and CDR2 SYGVKD. The CDR3 is made up of 12 amino acids. V lost 8 bases, J lost 6 bases, and 8 bases lay in between. CDR3 bases: TGTGCCATCCAGGGCACTAATTCACCCCTCCACTTT. Translating gives CAIQGTNSPLHF.

The chain couples TRBV4-2 to TRBJ2-7, with 10 bases matching TRBD2. Trimming at V came to 0 bases and at J to 3 bases, leaving 2 bases not matched to a gene. Germline V CDR1 and CDR2: LGHNA, YNFKEQ. This CDR3 contains 15 residues. The CDR3 protein is CASSQESSGGYEQYF. The CDR3 region has the DNA TGTGCCAGCAGCCAAGAATCTAGCGGGGGCTACGAGCAGTACTTC.

The gene calls are TRBV5-1 and TRBJ2-5, with unresolved D. The J call is doubtful: the DNA matches TRBJ2-7 better. Germline V gives CDR1 SGHRS, CDR2 YFSETQ. The CDR3 has 13 residues. CDR3 residues: CASSLAENYEQYF. CDR3 bases: TGCGCCAGCAGCTTGGCTGAAAACTACGAGCAGTACTTC.

In DNA form, the CDR3 reads TGTGCCAGCAGTGACAGACAGGGGGCGGGATCTAATGAAAAACTGTTTTTT. Translation: CASSDRQGAGSNEKLFF. The chain couples TRBV6-1 to TRBJ1-4; TRBD1 aligns across 10 bases. V shed 3 bases and J 3 bases; nucleotides not matched to a gene: 7. In germline, CDR1 is MNHNS, CDR2 SASEGT. This CDR3 is 17 amino acids long.

A single count supports this clone. This chain connects TRBV28 to TRBJ2-7; D possibly corresponds to TRBD1 (5 bases). Germline V CDR1 and CDR2: MDHEN, SYDVKM. There are 14 residues in the CDR3. Trimming left V 1 base short and J 2 bases short, with 9 bases between. The CDR3 DNA follows: TGTGCCAGCAGTTTATTGGGGCGCGCCTACGAGCAGTACTTC. Its translation: CASSLLGRAYEQYF.

The chain couples TRBV6-1 to TRBJ2-7, with TRBD2 as a possible D gene (6 bases). The germline CDR1 and CDR2 sequences are MNHNS and SASEGT. This CDR3 is built from 15 residues. The V end lost 1 base, the J end lost 2 bases, and 12 bases lay between the germline ends. This CDR3 is CASSEVGGAAYEQYF. The CDR3 nucleotides are TGTGCCAGCAGTGAAGTGGGAGGTGCAGCCTACGAGCAGTACTTC.

The chain links TRBV28 to TRBJ1-3; perhaps TRBD1 as D (5 bases). In germline, CDR1 is MDHEN, CDR2 SYDVKM. This CDR3 is 16 amino acids long. The ends were cut back, 1 base at V and 7 bases at J, with 17 bases in the middle. CDR3 nucleotides: TGTGCCAGCAGTTTATTGTGGGGGACGGCGGGGAACACCATATATTTT. This gives the protein CASSLLWGTAGNTIYF.

This chain uses TRBV7-3 with TRBJ2-1; 10 nucleotides align to TRBD2. Germline-derived CDR1 and CDR2 are SGHTA and FQGTGA. The CDR3 sequence is 17 residues long. The V segment lost 2 bases and the J segment 6 bases; nucleotides outside the gene matches: 10. For the CDR3, the DNA is TGTGCCAGCAGCTTAGGCCTAGCGGGGGAGTGGAGCAATGAGCAGTTCTTC. The encoded protein is CASSLGLAGEWSNEQFF.

The rearrangement joins TRBV7-8 to TRBJ2-1; 8 bases match TRBD1. Germline loops: CDR1 SGHVS, CDR2 FQNEAQ. Germline trimming cut 4 bases from V and 5 bases from J; bases unmatched to any gene: 10. The CDR3 has 16 residues. The DNA of the CDR3 is TGTGCCAGCAGCTCAAAACGGACAGGGTACCACAATGAGCAGTTCTTC. It yields the protein CASSSKRTGYHNEQFF.

The J gene is TRBJ1-1, the V gene TRBV7-2; TRBD1 matches at 7 bases. V dropped 4 bases and J dropped 10; count of bases not matched to a gene: 6. Germline V CDR1 and CDR2: SGHTA, FQGNSA. The CDR3 has 12 amino acids. CDR3 sequence reads: CASSSANRGAFF. In DNA, the CDR3 is TGTGCCAGCAGCTCCGCGAACAGGGGAGCTTTCTTT.

The chain recombines TRBV6-5 with TRBJ1-1, with 9 bases fitting TRBD1. The CDR3 runs to 15 residues. J gave up 1 base and V 4 bases, and 4 bases lay outside the gene matches. Germline CDR1 is MNHEY and CDR2 is SVGAGI. CDR3 nucleotides: TGTGCCAGCAGTTTGACAGGGGGGGAGAACACTGAAGCTTTCTTT. Its protein is CASSLTGGENTEAFF.

The gene calls are TRBV28 and TRBJ2-7, with D possibly being TRBD1 (6 bases). Trimming took 7 bases from V and 0 from J, leaving 16 bases between them. Germline-derived CDR1 and CDR2 are MDHEN and SYDVKM. The CDR3 has 15 residues. CDR3 in amino acids: CASNQPQGHSYEQYF. In DNA form, the CDR3 reads TGTGCCAGCAACCAACCACAGGGTCACTCCTACGAGCAGTACTTC.

This clone appeared a few times. The chain recombines TRBV6-5 with TRBJ1-4; D might be TRBD1 (6 bases). Per the germline V gene, CDR1 is MNHEY and CDR2 is SVGAGI. There are 13 residues in the CDR3. V lost 6 bases, J lost 7 bases, and 12 bases lay in between. The CDR3 loop reads CASRGALGEKLFF. CDR3 DNA: TGTGCCAGCAGGGGGGCGTTAGGTGAAAAACTGTTTTTT.

V is TRBV28 and J is TRBJ1-3; possible D gene TRBD1, 6 bases. This CDR3 contains 14 residues. Germline CDR1 is MDHEN and CDR2 is SYDVKM. The V end was cut by 5 bases, the J end by 4 bases, with 12 bases between. CDR3 sequence (DNA): TGTGCCAGCAGTCCCCGGGGGGCCGGAAACACCATATATTTT. This codes for CASSPRGAGNTIYF.

The chain couples TRBV5-1 to TRBJ2-7, with D hard to call. V was clipped by 0 bases and J by 6 bases, with 13 bases between them. Germline CDR1 SGHRS, CDR2 YFSETQ. The CDR3 has 14 residues. The CDR3 region is CASSLGQALAEQYF. The CDR3 DNA is TGCGCCAGCAGCTTGGGTCAGGCTCTCGCCGAGCAGTACTTC.

This sequence joins TRBV7-9 and TRBJ2-5; TRBD2 agrees at 10 bases. The CDR3 extends over 15 amino acids. The V segment lost 5 bases and the J segment 5 bases; nucleotides outside the gene matches: 8. The germline V gene encodes CDR1 SEHNR and CDR2 FQNEAQ (reference sequence). CDR3 residues: CASSPQAGGPETQYF. Written as DNA, the CDR3 is TGTGCCAGCAGCCCACAAGCGGGGGGGCCGGAGACCCAGTACTTC.

The chain links TRBV9 to TRBJ2-7; D call uncertain. V lost 0 bases and J lost 0, with 10 bases in between. This CDR3 contains 15 residues. Germline-derived CDR1 and CDR2 are SGDLS and YYNGEE. DNA of the CDR3: TGTGCCAGCAGCGTAGGACACGCGAACTCCTACGAGCAGTACTTC. Protein product: CASSVGHANSYEQYF.